This record looks at one T cell receptor (beta chain) sequence and its context. Sequenced by immunoSEQ multiplex PCR; TCRdb stores in-frame clones only, minus some. The repertoire has roughly 740 clones, over 85% of them found once; the top ten carry less than 5.5%. Germline V gives CDR1 MDHEN, CDR2 SYDVKM. The CDR3 is 15 residues long. V was clipped by 4 bases and J by 1 base; unmatched bases: 4. This record comes from a study of tumor T cells in aggressive B-cell lymphoma. The J gene is TRBJ1-2, the V gene TRBV28, with 9 bases that match TRBD1. This receptor was taken from an adult with diffuse large B cell lymphoma. Sequencing was done on a sample of tumor tissue. CDR3 nucleotides: TGTGCCAGCAGTTCCAGACAGGGGGGTAACTATGGCTACACCTTC. Its translation is CASSSRQGGNYGYTF.